Shown below are 10 T cell receptor beta chains from a single sample sequenced in a study of shared clonotypes between healthy human individuals. Method: immunoSEQ multiplex PCR; TCRdb's copy keeps in-frame clones and lacks some. The data contain approximately 940,000 clones, roughly 72% of them singletons. The sequenced material came from memory CD4+ T cells sorted from blood. Subset here: CD45RA-negative fraction. Receptors were obtained from a man between 18 and 29 years old in good health.

The DNA for the CDR3 is TGTGCCTGGAGGACAGGCTCTGGAAACACCATATATTTT. Translating gives CAWRTGSGNTIYF. The chain employs TRBV30 and TRBJ1-3; weak D call: TRBD1 (6 bases). Trimming removed 3 bases from V and 0 bases from J, with 6 bases in between. Germline assignment: CDR1 GTSNPN and CDR2 SVGIG (reference sequence). CDR3 length: 13 amino acids.

This clone has just a few counts. The rearrangement uses TRBV6-6 and TRBJ1-2; D is unresolved. CDR3 length: 12 residues. Germline V gene data show CDR1 as MNHNY and CDR2 as SVGAGI (reference sequence). Trimming removed 5 bases at V and 10 bases at J, with 14 bases between. CDR3 nucleotides: TGTGCCAGCAGTCTTGTCTCCGGGCCCTACACCTTC. It specifies CASSLVSGPYTF.

The count of this clone is one. This chain links TRBV30 with TRBJ1-1; D is undetermined. Germline V gene data show CDR1 as GTSNPN and CDR2 as SVGIG (reference sequence). V dropped 3 bases and J dropped 0 bases, with 11 bases sitting between them. This CDR3 comprises 14 residues. The CDR3: CAWSRLSMNTEAFF. For the CDR3, the DNA is TGTGCCTGGAGCCGACTCTCCATGAACACTGAAGCTTTCTTT.

V gene TRBV7-5 combines with J gene TRBJ2-7; the table calls TRBD1, which could not be checked here. TRBV7-5 is annotated as a pseudogene. The CDR3 sequence is 14 residues long. CDR3 in amino acids: CARSLGTGTYEQYF. In nucleotides, the CDR3 is TGTGCCAGAAGCTTAGGGACAGGGACATACGAGCAGTACTTC.

The CDR3 sequence: CASSRSDRENTEAFF. The CDR3 DNA sequence: TGCGCCAGCAGCCGGTCGGACAGGGAGAACACTGAAGCTTTCTTT. The J gene is TRBJ1-1, the V gene TRBV4-1; 8 bases line up with TRBD1. Trimming at V came to 4 bases and at J to 1 base, leaving 5 bases not matched to a gene. CDR1 is MGHRA, CDR2 YSYEKL, per germline. The CDR3 has 15 residues.

The chain has TRBV4-1 and TRBJ2-3; 11 bases are shared with TRBD1. J gave up 5 bases and V 3 bases, and 7 bases lay outside the gene matches. This CDR3 has 16 residues. Germline V gene sequence: CDR1 MGHRA, CDR2 YSYEKL. CDR3 nucleotide sequence: TGCGCCAGCAGCCAGGGTTGGACAGGGGGCGTAGATACGCAGTATTTT. Translated, it gives CASSQGWTGGVDTQYF.

The chain carries TRBV7-9 and TRBJ2-7; the D gene is possibly TRBD1 (6 bases). The CDR3 extends over 13 amino acids. Germline V gene data show CDR1 as SEHNR and CDR2 as FQNEAQ (reference sequence). Trimming removed 3 bases at V and 6 bases at J, with 12 bases between. The CDR3 loop is CASSLHRDLEQYF. CDR3 nucleotide sequence: TGTGCCAGCAGCTTGCACAGGGATCTCGAGCAGTACTTC.

The chain employs TRBV30 and TRBJ1-2; D unclear. Germline assignment: CDR1 GTSNPN and CDR2 SVGIG (reference sequence). Trimming removed 2 bases at V and 4 bases at J, with 17 bases between. The length of the CDR3 is 15 residues. The CDR3 here is CAWSPPDAFGYGYTF. Here the CDR3 DNA reads TGTGCCTGGAGTCCCCCGGACGCCTTTGGCTATGGCTACACCTTC. Drawing the rest from reference TRBV30 and TRBJ1-2, the complete variable domain is SQTIHQWPATLVQPVGSPLSLECTVEGTSNPNLYWYRQAAGRGLQLLFYSVGIGQISSEVPQNLSASRPQDRQFILSSKKLLLSDSGFYLCAWSPPDAFGYGYTFGSGTRLTVV.

The chain joins TRBV7-2 to TRBJ2-6, with D perhaps matching TRBD1 (6 bases). Germline V gene data show CDR1 as SGHTA and CDR2 as FQGNSA. Trimming shortened V by 1 base and J by 1 base, and 11 bases separated the two germline ends. The CDR3 consists of 17 residues. The CDR3 nucleotides read TGTGCCAGCAGCTTAGTAACAGGGCTATCTGGGGCCAACGTCCTGACTTTC. As protein: CASSLVTGLSGANVLTF.

This clone was seen only a few times. The chain employs TRBV7-8 and TRBJ1-2, with a weak D call TRBD1 (6 bases). Germline-derived CDR1 and CDR2 are SGHVS and FQNEAQ. The CDR3 consists of 11 residues. V lost 6 bases to trimming and J lost 6 bases, with 8 bases between them. Here the CDR3 reads CASSNRDGYTF. CDR3 in DNA: TGTGCCAGCAGTAACAGGGATGGCTACACCTTC.